The rows below give T cell receptor beta chains drawn from one sample of a study of blood T cell repertoires in COVID-19. Sequenced by immunoSEQ multiplex PCR; TCRdb stores in-frame clones only, minus some. The sample has under 170,000 clones; around 90% are singletons. The source material was peripheral blood. The receptors were sampled from a woman in her fifties or sixties with active or convalescent COVID-19. CDR3s leave out the opening cysteine and the closing phenylalanine or tryptophan.

>TRBJ1-4|TRBV5-6
ASSKRGYNEKLF
>TRBJ2-2|TRBV9
ASSFYRTSGNTGELF
>TRBJ2-2|TRBV11-3
ASSFPRTGELF
>TRBJ1-2|TRBV9
ASSVGADSITGGYGYT
>TRBJ2-1|TRBV6-5
ASQSLYNEQF
>TRBJ1-6|TRBV27
ASSSLADYNSPLH
>TRBJ2-5|TRBV6-1
ASSGKRDSLLETQY
>TRBJ2-5|TRBV4-3
ASSQDVGSVAGIQETQY
>TRBJ2-7|TRBV5-1
ASRRELGAYEQY
>TRBJ2-3|TRBV18
ASSPGQGADTQY
>TRBJ1-1|TRBV2
ASSAWQENTEAF
>TRBJ1-5|TRBV7-8
ASSSERYRGRQPQH
>TRBJ2-7|TRBV9
ASSVGSSGGSYEQY
>TRBJ2-2|TRBV12-3/TRBV12-4
ASSRENTGELF
>TRBJ2-1|TRBV7-6
ASRRTSGGANEQF
>TRBJ2-5|TRBV10-1
ASSEARTSGAQETQY
>TRBJ1-1|TRBV7-2
ASSFGGYTEAF
>TRBJ1-1|TRBV5-1
ASSSGQGAF
>TRBJ1-6|TRBV5-6
ASSLSDISLPLH
>TRBJ1-2|TRBV6-2/TRBV6-3
ASSPEGANYGYT
>TRBJ2-1|TRBV7-9
ASSSQRYNEQF
>TRBJ2-3|TRBV18
ASSRTGGSGTDTQY
>TRBJ1-2|TRBV6-5
ASSYGPGDYNYGYT
>TRBJ2-1|TRBV5-1
ASSLTEVNEQF
>TRBJ1-1|TRBV7-9
ASSPPGTEAF
>TRBJ2-5|TRBV18
ASSPYDRVQETQY
>TRBJ2-1|TRBV24-1
ATSDTGTGPGNEQF
>TRBJ2-1|TRBV19
ASKGTSGGDNEQF